The T cell receptor (beta chain) described here comes from a study of beta chain features in type 1 diabetes (dated by TCRdb to 2017 to 2018). For the wider study: Patients and healthy donors did not differ in mean age, gender distribution, total cell number or subset yield. Whereas all 30 or so donors provided naive and central memory subsets, regulatory and stem cell-like memory subsets were isolated from just 8 patients and roughly eight healthy donors. A total of around 110,000,000 sorted cells were examined across all samples, and RNA yield correlated strongly with the number of cells per subset. In the study, recently diagnosed type 1 diabetes patients and matched healthy donors were compared on the TCRB repertoires of their sorted circulating CD4+ T cell subsets. The full study reports these points: Type 1 diabetes patients showed a moderate but significant shortening of TCRB CDR3 length in all four CD4+ subsets. Patients with type 1 diabetes made fewer insertions and deleted more nucleotides at VDJ recombination sites, implying thymic rearrangement abnormalities. The naive, central memory and regulatory TCRB repertoires appeared to resemble one another more closely among patients than among healthy donors. Because the HLA sub-analyses included only small numbers of individuals, any influence of HLA type on TCRB rearrangement was left unresolved. Because cDNA was sequenced instead of genomic DNA, activated cells with high expression could be over-represented, although the groups did not differ in activation or CD3 levels. Shorter templates might be favored by PCR, yet because patient and control samples were amplified and corrected together, any such skew would affect both groups equally.

A single peripheral blood draw of around 0.11 L on average was collected from each donor into heparinised tubes. A BD FACSAria II was used to sort naive, central memory, regulatory and stem cell-like memory CD4+ T cells with a panel that included CD45RO, CCR7, CD25, CD127, CD95 and CD27. All sorted populations exceeded 98% purity. PBMCs were isolated right away by Lymphoprep density gradient centrifugation and were stained directly, without culture. Samples were stained and sorted in pairs, with one healthy donor and one patient per experiment, so that batch effects were minimized. All of the isolated RNA was reverse transcribed with the High Capacity cDNA Reverse Transcription Kit, so expressed TCRB transcripts were sequenced. Naive, central memory and regulatory T cell samples underwent deep immunoSEQ sequencing, averaging about 3.57 million total reads per sample. Sorted cells were lysed in RLT buffer and RNA was extracted with DNase-treated RNeasy Micro or Mini kits, depending on cell number. To prevent cross-contamination, every cell subset was processed on its own, while patient and healthy donor samples were processed together. The immunoSEQ multiplex PCR was used to amplify TCRB sequences from cDNA, yielding 87-bp fragments that span the CDR3 region. Amplicons were sequenced on the Illumina HiSeq platform. Processing in the source paper ran as follows. Synthetic template baselines were used to correct PCR bias computationally, reads within Hamming distance 2 were collapsed, and singletons that could not be merged were discarded. Reads were aligned against IMGT to assign V, D and J genes, CDR3 length and insertions or deletions at six rearrangement sites. Clonotype counts were normalized to sorted cell number within each subset before computing true diversity and Gini coefficients with the tcR R package. The overlap coefficient, calculated on TCRB nucleotide sequences, was used to measure repertoire sharing. Out-of-frame TCRB sequences from naive cells were analyzed as a proxy for the pre-selection repertoire. TCRdb took this table from immuneACCESS and kept in-frame rearrangements with V and J called. Such tables lack part of the clones; where checked against another copy, unresolved V genes explain under half of the gap, and the rest is unexplained. V, J and clone size are those of that table, while D and trimming were read from the DNA. The sample profile shows some 900,000 clones; roughly 15% of them were found once. Jointly, the top ten make up 0.023% of the sample.

The CDR3 has 16 amino acids, counting the end cysteine and phenylalanine. Of the read, only the CDR3 DNA is kept; its 48 bases are in frame from base 1. At the junction V is shortened by 0 bases and J by 2 bases, with 10 bases in between. The germline V gene gives CDR1 as MNHNS and CDR2 as SASEGT. Details on this clone: Its specific antigen is unknown. Nothing much larger sits one base from this clone, and base qualities are not available.

The rearrangement joined TRBV6-1 to TRBJ2-2, with the D gene not clear enough to name. Material: naive CD4+ T cells from blood. Read against the paper, the sample's cell subset or site label means: true naive CD4+ T cells. This receptor was taken from a woman younger than 30 in good health. CDR3 reads: CASSEAFGSNTGELFF. The sequenced DNA: TGTGCCAGCAGTGAAGCGTTTGGCAGTAACACCGGGGAGCTGTTTTTT.